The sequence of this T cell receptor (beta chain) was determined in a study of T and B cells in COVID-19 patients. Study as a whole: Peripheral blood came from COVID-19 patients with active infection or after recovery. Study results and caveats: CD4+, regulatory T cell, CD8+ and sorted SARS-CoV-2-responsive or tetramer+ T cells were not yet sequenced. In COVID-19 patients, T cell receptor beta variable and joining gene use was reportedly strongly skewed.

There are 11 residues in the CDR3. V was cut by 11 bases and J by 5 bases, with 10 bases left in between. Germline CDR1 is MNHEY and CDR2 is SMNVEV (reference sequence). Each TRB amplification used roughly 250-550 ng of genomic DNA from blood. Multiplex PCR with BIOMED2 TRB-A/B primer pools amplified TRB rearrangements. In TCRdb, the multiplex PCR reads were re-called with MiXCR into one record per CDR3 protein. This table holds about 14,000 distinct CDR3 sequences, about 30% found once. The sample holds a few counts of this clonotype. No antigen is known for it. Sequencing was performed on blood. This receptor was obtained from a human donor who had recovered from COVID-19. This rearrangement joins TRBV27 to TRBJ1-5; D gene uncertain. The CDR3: CAVGDYQPQHF. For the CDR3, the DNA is TGTGCCGTGGGAGATTATCAGCCCCAGCATTTT.